This T cell receptor beta chain was sequenced during a study of shared clonotypes between healthy human individuals. Per the germline V gene, CDR1 is MDHEN and CDR2 is SYDVKM. V was clipped by 4 bases and J by 0 bases, with 7 bases between them. The CDR3 is 13 amino acids. Produced via immunoSEQ multiplex PCR; TCRdb's table is partial and in-frame only. The repertoire includes 110,000 or so clones, about 62% of them detected once, and around 23% sits in the top ten. CD45RO+ cells and CCR7-negative CD45RA+ TemRA cells were combined as CD8 memory. The receptor comes from a woman aged 25 to 39 in good health. Material: memory CD8+ T cells sorted from blood. Subset described: CD45RO+ cells pooled with CCR7-negative TemRA cells. The chain couples TRBV28 to TRBJ2-7; D unresolved. The CDR3 sequence: CASSSLASYEQYF. CDR3 in DNA: TGTGCCAGCAGTTCCCTCGCCTCCTACGAGCAGTACTTC.